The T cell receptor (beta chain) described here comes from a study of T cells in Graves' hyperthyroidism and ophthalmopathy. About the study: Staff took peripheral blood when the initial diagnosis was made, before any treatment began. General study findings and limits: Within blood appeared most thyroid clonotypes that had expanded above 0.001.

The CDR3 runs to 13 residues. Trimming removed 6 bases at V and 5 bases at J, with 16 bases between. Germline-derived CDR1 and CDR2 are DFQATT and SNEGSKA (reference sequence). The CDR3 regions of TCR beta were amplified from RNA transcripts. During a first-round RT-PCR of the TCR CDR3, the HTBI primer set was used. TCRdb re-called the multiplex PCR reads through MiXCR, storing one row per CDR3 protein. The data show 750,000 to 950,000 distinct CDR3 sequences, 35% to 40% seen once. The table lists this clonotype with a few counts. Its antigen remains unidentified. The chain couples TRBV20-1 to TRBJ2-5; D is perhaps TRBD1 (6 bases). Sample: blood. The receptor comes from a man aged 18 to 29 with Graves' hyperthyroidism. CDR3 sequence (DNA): TGCAGTGCCCCGGGACAAGGGGACGAGACCCAGTACTTC. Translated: CSAPGQGDETQYF.